This TCR beta chain was sequenced during a study of regulatory T cells in long-lasting Graves disease. Overall study results and limits: Sample size was small, which may have lowered accuracy.

Trimming left V 0 bases short and J 2 bases short, with 8 bases between. This CDR3 is 14 amino acids long. Germline V gene lookup returns CDR1 SGHRS and CDR2 YFSETQ. The time point here: newly diagnosed GD, antithyroid drugs for less than 3 months. With RNA extracted from PBMCs as input, the TCR library was made. Diagnosing Graves' disease relied on the American Thyroid Association guidelines. Construction of the TCR beta libraries employed iRepertoire HTBI primers in conjunction with Arm-PCR of CDR3 regions. From the multiplex PCR reads, TCRdb called clonotypes with MiXCR, one entry per CDR3 protein. Of hundreds of thousands of distinct CDR3 sequences listed, roughly 16% were seen once; the top ten hold approximately 20%. Notes on this clonotype: Antigen specificity is unknown.

Separately, the same data were catalogued under a study of T cells in Graves' hyperthyroidism and ophthalmopathy. That source reports: The majority of expanded thyroid clonotypes above 0.001 also appeared in blood.

The rearrangement joins TRBV5-1 to TRBJ2-5, with D hard to call. This material consisted of peripheral blood mononuclear cells (PBMCs), taken at new diagnosis, from a patient treated with antithyroid drugs. This TCR came from a young woman with Graves disease. CDR3 nucleotide sequence: TGCGCCAGCAGCTTGGGGGCAGATCAAGAGACCCAGTACTTC. It is translated as CASSLGADQETQYF.